This T cell receptor beta chain was captured in a study of blood T cell repertoires in COVID-19. At the level of the study: The study drew acute and convalescent COVID-19 samples from the United States, Italy and Spain. Nucleic acid was either cDNA or gDNA, and it came from T cells, B-cell-depleted T cells, or PBMCs.

Germline V CDR1 and CDR2: ENHRY, SYGVKD. The CDR3 sequence is 14 residues long. V was pared by 10 bases and J by 11 bases, with 21 bases between. Authors' analysis steps: Reference gene primers were amplified, and this amplification served to estimate nucleated cell counts. The data were produced by immunoSEQ multiplex PCR, yet TCRdb's version contains in-frame clones alone and is incomplete. D and trimming were read from the DNA, whereas the V and J calls and clone size are those reported in that table. The repertoire holds over 200,000 clones, with around nine tenths as singletons. V is TRBV10-3 and J is TRBJ1-6; D might be TRBD1 (5 bases). Source material: peripheral blood. The receptor comes from a man younger than 30 with active or convalescent COVID-19. CDR3 in amino acids: CATAPEPQGAPLHF. The DNA for the CDR3 is TGTGCCACCGCCCCCGAGCCTCAAGGGGCACCCCTCCACTTT.